These 2 T cell receptor beta chains were all obtained from the same sample, sequenced in a study of blood T cell repertoires in COVID-19. TCRdb keeps only in-frame clones here, not all; method: immunoSEQ multiplex PCR. The profile shows about 190,000 clones, 80% to 95% of them singletons. Sample: peripheral blood. These receptors all stem from a man aged 50 to 60 with acute or convalescent COVID-19.

The chain carries TRBV11-1 and TRBJ2-7; the D gene is possibly TRBD2 (6 bases). The CDR3 covers 15 residues. Trimming took 2 bases from V and 2 from J, leaving 13 bases between them. Germline V gene lookup returns CDR1 SGHAT and CDR2 FQDESV (reference sequence). The CDR3 DNA sequence: TGTGCCAGCAGCTTAAAATCGGGAGACCCCTACGAGCAGTACTTC. This sequence encodes CASSLKSGDPYEQYF.

V is TRBV7-2 and J is TRBJ2-3, with 11 bases matching TRBD2. The CDR3 spans 16 residues. With V trimmed by 5 bases and J by 5 bases, 9 bases remained unmatched. Germline assignment: CDR1 SGHTA and CDR2 FQGNSA. CDR3 bases: TGTGCCAGCAGCCCGGGGGTAGCGGGAGGGGGAGATACGCAGTATTTT. This codes for CASSPGVAGGGDTQYF.